The sample holds one count of the clone carrying this T cell receptor (beta chain). The data were obtained in a study of blood T cell repertoires in COVID-19. Study-level information: The analysed material was cDNA or gDNA that came from T cells, B-cell-depleted T cells, or PBMCs.

As originally analysed: For nucleated cells, counts were estimated from reference gene primer amplification. The method was immunoSEQ multiplex PCR; TCRdb's version includes in-frame clones alone and lacks a portion of them. V, J and clone size are those of that table, while D and trimming were read from the DNA. The sample consists of 180,000 or so clones, 80% to 90% of them appearing once. Recruitment covered 20 to 25 US areas and drew participants whose ages spanned roughly 18 to 100 years. Participant-given clinical history determined each cohort assignment. Losses at the gene ends were 4 bases for V and 4 bases for J; bases not matched to a gene: 11. This CDR3 comprises 17 residues. Germline CDR1 and CDR2: MNHNS and SASEGT.

The chain is built from TRBV6-1 and TRBJ2-1; 9 bases match TRBD1. This clonotype originated in a man in his fifties who had recovered from COVID-19. The sequenced sample was PBMCs or T cells enriched from blood (not recorded which). The CDR3 loop is CASSGTGVTIGYNEQFF. The DNA of the CDR3 is TGTGCCAGCAGTGGGACAGGGGTAACTATTGGGTACAATGAGCAGTTCTTC.